The 10 T cell receptor beta chains reported below all come from one sample, sequenced in a study of T-cell memory formation after mild COVID-19. TCRdb fed the 5' RACE reads into MiXCR, producing one record per CDR3 protein. Seen here are fewer than 70,000 distinct CDR3 sequences, 8% to 9.5% observed once, and the top ten hold approximately 1.2%. Material for sequencing was PBMCs or a T cell subset sorted from them (not recorded which). Receptors originate from a young man who had mild COVID-19 (a few samples of this study predate the infection). Cell type and time point are not known.

This clonotype was counted a few times. The chain couples TRBV27 to TRBJ2-3, with D tentatively TRBD1 (6 bases). Between the trimmed V and J ends, which lost 8 bases and 2 bases, there was a span of 20 bases. Germline CDR1 and CDR2: MNHEY and SMNVEV (reference sequence). The CDR3 contains 16 residues. The CDR3 spells CASSARGLRNTDTQYF. DNA of the CDR3: TGTGCCAGCTCCGCGAGGGGGTTAAGGAACACAGATACGCAGTATTTT.

This clonotype appeared many times. The chain carries TRBV28 and TRBJ2-7; no clear D. The CDR3 extends over 14 amino acids. CDR1 and CDR2 (germline): MDHEN, SYDVKM. Trimming pared 7 bases from V and 2 bases from J, leaving 15 bases between. The CDR3 protein is CASNPVGSAYEQYF. For the CDR3, the DNA is TGTGCCAGCAATCCCGTGGGCAGTGCCTACGAGCAGTACTTC.

CDR3 DNA: TGTGCCAGCAGCCCCGACAGCTGGTACAATGAGCAGTTCTTC. This translates into CASSPDSWYNEQFF. The chain couples TRBV14 to TRBJ2-1, with a tentative D call TRBD1 (5 bases). Per germline, CDR1 SGHDN and CDR2 FVKESK. Trimming removed 4 bases at V and 4 bases at J, with 11 bases between. The CDR3 has 14 residues.

Only a few counts were recorded for this clonotype. This rearrangement joins TRBV29-1 to TRBJ2-3; 10 bases match TRBD2. From germline, CDR1 is SQVTM and CDR2 ANQGSEA. The CDR3 covers 15 residues. Trimming cost V 7 bases and J 2 bases; bases outside gene matches: 9. DNA for the CDR3: TGCAGCGCTCGGACTAGCGGTGAAAACACAGATACGCAGTATTTT. Amino acids: CSARTSGENTDTQYF.

The V gene is TRBV27, the J gene TRBJ2-5, with 8 bases identical to TRBD2. J lost 5 bases, V lost 2 bases, and 7 bases had no gene match. The germline V gene encodes CDR1 MNHEY and CDR2 SMNVEV (reference sequence). The CDR3 spans 15 residues. The CDR3 coding sequence is TGTGCCAGCAGTTTAGGCGGGGGGCGGGGGGAGACCCAGTACTTC. Translated: CASSLGGGRGETQYF.

The CDR3 sequence: CASRAAPRDRILNQPQHF. The CDR3 DNA follows: TGTGCCAGCAGAGCGGCCCCCCGGGACAGGATCCTCAATCAGCCCCAGCATTTT. This chain links TRBV6-4 with TRBJ1-5; 8 bases are shared with TRBD1. The CDR3 consists of 18 residues. Looked up from germline, CDR1 is MRHNA and CDR2 is SNTAGT. V shed 6 bases and J 3 bases; nucleotides not matched to a gene: 16.

The chain uses TRBV3-1 and TRBJ1-2, with TRBD1 matching over 7 bases. V trimming: 4 bases; J trimming: 2 bases; junction bases outside the gene matches: 1. This CDR3 is 13 amino acids long. Germline V lookup: CDR1 LGHDT, CDR2 YNNKEL (reference sequence). CDR3 sequence (DNA): TGTGCCAGCAGCCGGGGACAGAACTATGGCTACACCTTC. Encoded protein: CASSRGQNYGYTF.

This clonotype was recorded a few times. The genes are TRBV27 and TRBJ2-1; 8 nucleotides agree with TRBD1. Germline V gives CDR1 MNHEY, CDR2 SMNVEV (reference sequence). The CDR3 covers 18 residues. The J segment lost 5 bases and the V segment lost 1 base, leaving 13 bases of the junction unmatched. The CDR3 spells CASSLYQKWRQGHNEQFF. The CDR3 nucleotides read TGTGCCAGCAGTTTATATCAGAAGTGGAGACAGGGGCACAATGAGCAGTTCTTC.

This clonotype has just a few counts. The chain combines TRBV2 with TRBJ2-5; 9 bases map to TRBD1. Trimming took 6 bases from V and 3 from J; bases not matched to a gene: 5. Germline CDR1 SNHLY, CDR2 FYNNEI. CDR3 length equals 14 residues. CDR3 loop: CASSLQGAKETQYF. The CDR3 nucleotides read TGTGCCAGCAGCCTACAGGGGGCCAAAGAGACCCAGTACTTC.

J is TRBJ1-1 and V is TRBV6-5, with TRBD1 matching 7 bases. Germline V gives CDR1 MNHEY, CDR2 SVGAGI. The CDR3 is 16 amino acids. J gave up 1 base and V 4 bases, and 9 bases lay outside the gene matches. CDR3: CASSSRTGQKNTEAFF. The CDR3 nucleotides are TGTGCCAGCAGTTCCCGGACAGGTCAAAAGAACACTGAAGCTTTCTTT.